The clone carrying this TCR beta chain was detected only a few times. The antigen remains undetermined. CDR1 is SGDLS and CDR2 is YYNGEE in the germline V gene. This CDR3 contains 16 residues. V lost 4 bases to trimming and J lost 2 bases, with 18 bases between them. TCRdb independently ran MiXCR on the 5' RACE reads; one entry per CDR3 protein. The sample lists about 570,000 distinct CDR3 sequences, approximately 10% occurring once. This sample is drawn from a study of identical twins. Findings of the study overall: With abundant cord blood beta clonotypes, insertions were fewer; memory repertoires showed no such pattern. One should note that invariant MAIT and iNKT cells could partly confound zero-insertion analyses.

This sample also belongs to another study, concerning yellow fever vaccine responses in identical twins.

This receptor was taken from a woman between 18 and 29 years old in good health. The genes are TRBV9 and TRBJ2-5; TRBD1 is a possible D gene (5 bases). The specimen sequenced was PBMCs. DNA of the CDR3: TGTGCCAGCAGCCTAAGCTCAGGGCCCATACAAGAGACCCAGTACTTC. Translation gives CASSLSSGPIQETQYF.